This T cell receptor beta chain was captured by sequencing in a study of cytomegalovirus exposure and HLA in healthy donors. Researchers ran the PCR with 60 Vbeta and 13 Jbeta primers. Sequencing was performed with immunoSEQ multiplex PCR; in TCRdb, only in-frame clones are kept and a portion is missing. This sample's table reports over 100,000 clones. A note on this clone: Antigen specificity is unknown.

The CDR3 is made up of 16 amino acids. The trim removed 0 bases at V and 9 bases at J, leaving 10 bases unmatched. Germline lookup yields CDR1 SGDLS and CDR2 YYNGEE. Overall study results and limits: CMV antigen specificity of a few CMV-associated chains was confirmed in vitro.

This receptor was obtained from a man aged 30-40 years in good health and CMV-seronegative. Sample: PBMCs. The V gene is TRBV9, the J gene TRBJ2-1; 9 nucleotides agree with TRBD1. The CDR3 spells CASSVGAGTGSTEQFF. As DNA, the CDR3 is TGTGCCAGCAGCGTAGGAGCCGGGACAGGGTCGACTGAGCAGTTCTTC. Looking up the rest from reference TRBV9 and TRBJ2-1 gives the full variable domain: DSGVTQTPKHLITATGQRVTLRCSPRSGDLSVYWYQQSLDQGLQFLIQYYNGEERAKGNILERFSAQQFPDLHSELNLSSLELGDSALYFCASSVGAGTGSTEQFFGPGTRLTVL.